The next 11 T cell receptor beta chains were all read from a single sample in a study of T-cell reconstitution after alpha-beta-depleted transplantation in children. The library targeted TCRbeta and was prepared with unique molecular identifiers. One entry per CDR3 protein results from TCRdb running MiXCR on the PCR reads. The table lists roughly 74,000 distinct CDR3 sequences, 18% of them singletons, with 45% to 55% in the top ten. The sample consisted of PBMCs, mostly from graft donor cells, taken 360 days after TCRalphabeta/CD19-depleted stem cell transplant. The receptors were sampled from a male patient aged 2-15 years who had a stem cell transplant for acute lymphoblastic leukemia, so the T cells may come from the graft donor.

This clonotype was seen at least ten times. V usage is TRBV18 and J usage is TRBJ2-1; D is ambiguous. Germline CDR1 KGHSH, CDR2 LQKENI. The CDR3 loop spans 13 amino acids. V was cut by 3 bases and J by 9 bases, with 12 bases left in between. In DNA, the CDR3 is TGTGCCAGCTCACCCCCCCCCGGCGGTGAGCAGTTCTTC. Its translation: CASSPPPGGEQFF.

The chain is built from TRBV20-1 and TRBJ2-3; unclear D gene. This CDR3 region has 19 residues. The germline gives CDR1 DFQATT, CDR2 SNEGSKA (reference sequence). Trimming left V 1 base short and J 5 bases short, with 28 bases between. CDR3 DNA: TGCAGTGCTAGAGCTTATAACAGCCTATCGATCACGCCACAAGATACGCAGTATTTT. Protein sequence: CSARAYNSLSITPQDTQYF.

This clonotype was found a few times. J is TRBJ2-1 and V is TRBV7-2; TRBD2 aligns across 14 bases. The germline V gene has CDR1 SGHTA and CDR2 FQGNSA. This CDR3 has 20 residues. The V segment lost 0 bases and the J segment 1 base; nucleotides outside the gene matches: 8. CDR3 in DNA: TGTGCCAGCAGCTTAGCCCTGGGACTAGCGGGAGTAAAATCCTACAATGAGCAGTTCTTC. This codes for CASSLALGLAGVKSYNEQFF.

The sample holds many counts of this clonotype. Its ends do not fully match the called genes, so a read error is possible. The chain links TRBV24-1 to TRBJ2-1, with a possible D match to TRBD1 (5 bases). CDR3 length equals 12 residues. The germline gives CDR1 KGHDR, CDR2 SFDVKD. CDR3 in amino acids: CATSDLGVERFF. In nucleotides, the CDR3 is TGTGCCACCAGTGATTTAGGGGTAGAGCGGTTCTTC.

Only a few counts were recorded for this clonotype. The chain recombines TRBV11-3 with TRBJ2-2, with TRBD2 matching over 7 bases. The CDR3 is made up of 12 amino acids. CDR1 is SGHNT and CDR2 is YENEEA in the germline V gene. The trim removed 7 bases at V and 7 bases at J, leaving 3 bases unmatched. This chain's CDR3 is CASIGEGGELFF. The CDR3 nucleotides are TGTGCCAGCATTGGGGAGGGCGGGGAGCTGTTTTTT. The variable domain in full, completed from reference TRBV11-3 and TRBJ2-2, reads EAGVVQSPRYKIIEKKQPVAFWCNPISGHNTLYWYLQNLGQGPELLIRYENEEAVDDSQLPKDRFSAERLKGVDSTLKIQPAELGDSAVYLCASIGEGGELFFGEGSRLTVL.

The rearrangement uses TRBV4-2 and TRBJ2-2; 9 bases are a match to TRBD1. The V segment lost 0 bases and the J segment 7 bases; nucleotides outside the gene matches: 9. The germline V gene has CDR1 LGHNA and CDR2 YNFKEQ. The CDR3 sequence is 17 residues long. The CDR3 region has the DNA TGTGCCAGCAGCCAAGATCTTTCTACAGGGGGCTTCGGGGAGCTGTTTTTT. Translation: CASSQDLSTGGFGELFF.

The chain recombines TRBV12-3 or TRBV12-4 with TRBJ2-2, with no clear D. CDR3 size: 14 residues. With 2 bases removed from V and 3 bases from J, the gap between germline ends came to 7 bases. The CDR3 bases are TGTGCCAGCAGTTTAAACAGATACACCGGGGAGCTGTTTTTT. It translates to CASSLNRYTGELFF.

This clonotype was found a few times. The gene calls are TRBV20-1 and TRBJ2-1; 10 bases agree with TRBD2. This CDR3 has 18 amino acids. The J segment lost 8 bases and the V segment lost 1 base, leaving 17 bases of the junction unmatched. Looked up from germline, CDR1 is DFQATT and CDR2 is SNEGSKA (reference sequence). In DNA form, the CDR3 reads TGCAGTGCTAGAGCTATAGCGGGAGGATACCCCCCCCGGTATGAGCAGTTCTTC. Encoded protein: CSARAIAGGYPPRYEQFF.

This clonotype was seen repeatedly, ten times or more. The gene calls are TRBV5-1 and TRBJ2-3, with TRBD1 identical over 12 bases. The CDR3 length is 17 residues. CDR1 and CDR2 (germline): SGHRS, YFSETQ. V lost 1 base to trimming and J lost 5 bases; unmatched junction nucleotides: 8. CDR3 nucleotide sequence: TGCGCCAGCAGCTTGTTCCGGGACAGGGGGCATAGAGATACGCAGTATTTT. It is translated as CASSLFRDRGHRDTQYF.

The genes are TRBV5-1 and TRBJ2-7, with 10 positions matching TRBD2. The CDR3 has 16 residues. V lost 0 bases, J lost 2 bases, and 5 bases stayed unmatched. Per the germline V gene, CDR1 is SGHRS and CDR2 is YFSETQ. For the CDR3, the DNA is TGCGCCAGCAGCTTGGGGGGTAGCGGGGGGACCTACGAGCAGTACTTC. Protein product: CASSLGGSGGTYEQYF.

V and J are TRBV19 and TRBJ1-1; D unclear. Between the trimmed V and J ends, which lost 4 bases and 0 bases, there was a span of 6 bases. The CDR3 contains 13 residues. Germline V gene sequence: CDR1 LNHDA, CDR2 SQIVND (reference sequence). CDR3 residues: CASSRRMNTEAFF. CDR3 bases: TGTGCCAGTAGTAGAAGGATGAACACTGAAGCTTTCTTT.